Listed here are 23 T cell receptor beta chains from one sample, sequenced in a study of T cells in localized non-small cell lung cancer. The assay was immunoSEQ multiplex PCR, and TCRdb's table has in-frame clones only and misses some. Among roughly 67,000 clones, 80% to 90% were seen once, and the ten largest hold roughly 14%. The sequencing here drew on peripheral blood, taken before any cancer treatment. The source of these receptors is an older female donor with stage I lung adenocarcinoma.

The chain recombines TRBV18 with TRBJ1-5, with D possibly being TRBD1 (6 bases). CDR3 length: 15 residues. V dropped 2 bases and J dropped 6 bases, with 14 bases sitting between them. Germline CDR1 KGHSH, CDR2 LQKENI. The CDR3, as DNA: TGTGCCAGCTCACCAGGGCAGGGGACGGGTCAGCCCCAGCATTTT. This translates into CASSPGQGTGQPQHF.

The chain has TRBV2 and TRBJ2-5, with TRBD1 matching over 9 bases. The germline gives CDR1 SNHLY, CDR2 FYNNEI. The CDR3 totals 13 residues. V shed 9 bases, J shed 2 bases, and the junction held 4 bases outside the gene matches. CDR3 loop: CARYDRGQETQYF. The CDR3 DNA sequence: TGTGCCAGGTACGACAGGGGGCAAGAGACCCAGTACTTC.

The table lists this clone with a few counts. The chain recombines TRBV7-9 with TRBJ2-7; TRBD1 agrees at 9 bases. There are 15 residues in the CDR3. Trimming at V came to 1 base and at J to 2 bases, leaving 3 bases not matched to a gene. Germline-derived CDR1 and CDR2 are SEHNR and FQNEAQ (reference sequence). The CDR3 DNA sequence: TGTGCCAGCAGCTTAGAGGGGACAGGGACCTACGAGCAGTACTTC. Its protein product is CASSLEGTGTYEQYF.

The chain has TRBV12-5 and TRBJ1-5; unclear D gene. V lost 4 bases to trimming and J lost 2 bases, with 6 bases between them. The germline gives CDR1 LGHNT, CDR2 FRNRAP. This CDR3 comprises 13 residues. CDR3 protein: CASGSIGNQPQHF. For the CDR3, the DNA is TGTGCTAGTGGTTCCATCGGCAATCAGCCCCAGCATTTT.

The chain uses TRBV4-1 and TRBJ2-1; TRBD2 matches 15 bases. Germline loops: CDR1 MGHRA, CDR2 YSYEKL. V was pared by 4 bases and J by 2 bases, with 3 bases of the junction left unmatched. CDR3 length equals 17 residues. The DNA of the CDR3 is TGCGCCAGCAGCCGAGGACTAGCGGGAGGGCCCTACAATGAGCAGTTCTTC. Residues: CASSRGLAGGPYNEQFF.

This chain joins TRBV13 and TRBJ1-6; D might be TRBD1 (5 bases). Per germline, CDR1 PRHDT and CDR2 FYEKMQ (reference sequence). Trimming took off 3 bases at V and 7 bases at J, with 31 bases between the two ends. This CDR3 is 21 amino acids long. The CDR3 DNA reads TGTGCCAGCAGCTTCCGGAATCCAGCTAAACAGGCTTCCATAATCAATTCACCCCTCCACTTT. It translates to CASSFRNPAKQASIINSPLHF.

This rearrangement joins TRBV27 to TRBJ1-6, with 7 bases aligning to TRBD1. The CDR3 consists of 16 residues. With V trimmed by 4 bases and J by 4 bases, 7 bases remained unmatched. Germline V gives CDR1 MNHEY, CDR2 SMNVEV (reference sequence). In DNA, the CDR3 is TGTGCCAGCAGTTCGCCGGGACAGAGTTATAATTCACCCCTCCACTTT. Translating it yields CASSSPGQSYNSPLHF.

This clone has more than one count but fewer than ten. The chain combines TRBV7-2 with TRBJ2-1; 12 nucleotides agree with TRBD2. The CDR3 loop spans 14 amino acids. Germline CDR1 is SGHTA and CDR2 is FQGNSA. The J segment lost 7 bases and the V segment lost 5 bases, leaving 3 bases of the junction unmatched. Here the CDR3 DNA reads TGTGCCAGCAGCCCGACTAGCGGGAGAAATGAGCAGTTCTTC. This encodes CASSPTSGRNEQFF.

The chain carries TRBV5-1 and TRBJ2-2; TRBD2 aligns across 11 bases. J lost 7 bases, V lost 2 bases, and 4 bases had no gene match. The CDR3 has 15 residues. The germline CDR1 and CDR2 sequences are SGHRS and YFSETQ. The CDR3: CASSFTSGSNGELFF. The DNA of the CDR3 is TGCGCCAGCAGCTTTACTAGCGGGAGCAACGGGGAGCTGTTTTTT.

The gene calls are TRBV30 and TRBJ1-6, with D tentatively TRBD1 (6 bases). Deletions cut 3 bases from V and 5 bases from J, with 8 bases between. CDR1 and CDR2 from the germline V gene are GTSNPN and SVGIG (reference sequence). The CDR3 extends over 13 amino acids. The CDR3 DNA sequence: TGTGCCTGGAGAAACAGGGATAATTCACCCCTCCACTTT. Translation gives CAWRNRDNSPLHF.

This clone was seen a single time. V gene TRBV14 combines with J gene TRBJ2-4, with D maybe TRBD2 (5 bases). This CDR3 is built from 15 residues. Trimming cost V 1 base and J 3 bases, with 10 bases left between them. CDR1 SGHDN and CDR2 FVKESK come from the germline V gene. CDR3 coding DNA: TGTGCCAGCAGCCAAGTCAGCGGCGACAAAAACATTCAGTACTTC. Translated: CASSQVSGDKNIQYF.

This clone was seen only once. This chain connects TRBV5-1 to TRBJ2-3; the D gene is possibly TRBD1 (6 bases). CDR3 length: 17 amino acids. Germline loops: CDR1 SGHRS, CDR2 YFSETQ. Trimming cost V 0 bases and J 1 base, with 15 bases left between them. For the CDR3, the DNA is TGCGCCAGCAGCTTGGGCGACAGGAGAACGCGCACAGATACGCAGTATTTT. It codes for CASSLGDRRTRTDTQYF.

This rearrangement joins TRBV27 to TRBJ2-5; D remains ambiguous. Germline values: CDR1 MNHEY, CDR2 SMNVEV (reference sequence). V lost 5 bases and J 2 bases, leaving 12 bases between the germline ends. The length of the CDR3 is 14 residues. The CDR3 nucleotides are TGTGCCAGCAGTCCCCCGACTGTGCAAGAGACCCAGTACTTC. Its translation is CASSPPTVQETQYF.

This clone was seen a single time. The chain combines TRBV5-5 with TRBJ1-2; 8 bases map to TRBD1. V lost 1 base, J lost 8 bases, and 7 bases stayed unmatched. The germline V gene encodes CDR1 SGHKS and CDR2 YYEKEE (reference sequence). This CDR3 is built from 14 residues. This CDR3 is CASSLMQGAKGYTF. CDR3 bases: TGTGCCAGCAGCTTGATGCAGGGGGCAAAAGGCTACACCTTC. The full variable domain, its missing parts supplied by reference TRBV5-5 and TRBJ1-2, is DAGVTQSPTHLIKTRGQQVTLRCSPISGHKSVSWYQQVLGQGPQFIFQYYEKEERGRGNFPDRFSARQFPNYSSELNVNALLLGDSALYLCASSLMQGAKGYTFGSGTRLTVV.

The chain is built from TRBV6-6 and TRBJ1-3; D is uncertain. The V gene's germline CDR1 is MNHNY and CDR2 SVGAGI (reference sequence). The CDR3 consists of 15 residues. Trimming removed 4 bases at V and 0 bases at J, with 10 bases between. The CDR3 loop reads CASSSSGLSGNTIYF. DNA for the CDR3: TGTGCCAGCAGTTCGTCAGGTCTCTCTGGAAACACCATATATTTT.

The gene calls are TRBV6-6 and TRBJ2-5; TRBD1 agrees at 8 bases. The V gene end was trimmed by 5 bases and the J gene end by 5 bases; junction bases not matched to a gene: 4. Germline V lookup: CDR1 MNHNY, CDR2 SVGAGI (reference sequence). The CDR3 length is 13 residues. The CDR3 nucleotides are TGTGCCAGCAGTCCCGGACAGGGCGAGACCCAGTACTTC. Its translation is CASSPGQGETQYF.

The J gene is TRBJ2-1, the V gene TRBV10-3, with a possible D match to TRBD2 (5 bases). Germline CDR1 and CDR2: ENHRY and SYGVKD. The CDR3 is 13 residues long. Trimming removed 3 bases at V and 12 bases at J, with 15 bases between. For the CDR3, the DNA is TGTGCCATCAGTGAAAATCAGGTTAGCGCGCAGTTCTTC. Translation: CAISENQVSAQFF.

CDR3 in amino acids: CASSLGRSYEQYF. The CDR3 nucleotides are TGTGCCAGCAGCTTAGGGCGGAGCTACGAGCAGTACTTC. V gene TRBV7-3 combines with J gene TRBJ2-7, with D uncertain. CDR3 size: 13 residues. Trimming took 2 bases from V and 3 from J, leaving 8 bases between them. Germline CDR1 reads SGHTA; CDR2 reads FQGTGA.

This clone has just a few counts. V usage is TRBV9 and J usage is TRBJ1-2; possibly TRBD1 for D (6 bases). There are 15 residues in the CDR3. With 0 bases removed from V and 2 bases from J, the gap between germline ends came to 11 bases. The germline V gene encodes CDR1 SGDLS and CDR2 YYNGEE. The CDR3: CASSVVGGANYGYTF. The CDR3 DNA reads TGTGCCAGCAGCGTAGTTGGGGGCGCGAACTATGGCTACACCTTC. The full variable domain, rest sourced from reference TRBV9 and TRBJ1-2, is DSGVTQTPKHLITATGQRVTLRCSPRSGDLSVYWYQQSLDQGLQFLIQYYNGEERAKGNILERFSAQQFPDLHSELNLSSLELGDSALYFCASSVVGGANYGYTFGSGTRLTVV.

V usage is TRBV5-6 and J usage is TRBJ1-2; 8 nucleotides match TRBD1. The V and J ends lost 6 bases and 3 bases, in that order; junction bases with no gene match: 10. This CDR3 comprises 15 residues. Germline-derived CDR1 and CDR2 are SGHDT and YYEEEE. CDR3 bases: TGTGCCAGCACCTTCCGGGACAGGCTACACTATGGCTACACCTTC. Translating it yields CASTFRDRLHYGYTF. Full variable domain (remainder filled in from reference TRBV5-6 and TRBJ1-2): DAGVTQSPTHLIKTRGQQVTLRCSPKSGHDTVSWYQQALGQGPQFIFQYYEEEERQRGNFPDRFSGHQFPNYSSELNVNALLLGDSALYLCASTFRDRLHYGYTFGSGTRLTVV.

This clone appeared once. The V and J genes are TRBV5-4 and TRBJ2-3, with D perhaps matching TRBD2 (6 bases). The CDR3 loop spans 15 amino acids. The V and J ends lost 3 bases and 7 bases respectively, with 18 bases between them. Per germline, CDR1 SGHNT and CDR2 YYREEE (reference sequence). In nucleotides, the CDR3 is TGTGCCAGCAGCTCTCTACGGGAGTGGGGTAATACGCAGTATTTT. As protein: CASSSLREWGNTQYF.

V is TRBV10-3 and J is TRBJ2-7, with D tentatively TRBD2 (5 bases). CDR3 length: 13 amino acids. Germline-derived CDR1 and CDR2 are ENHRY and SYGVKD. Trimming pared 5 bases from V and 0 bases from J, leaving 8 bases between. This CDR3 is CAISLEGSYEQYF. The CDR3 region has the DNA TGTGCCATCAGTTTAGAGGGCTCCTACGAGCAGTACTTC.

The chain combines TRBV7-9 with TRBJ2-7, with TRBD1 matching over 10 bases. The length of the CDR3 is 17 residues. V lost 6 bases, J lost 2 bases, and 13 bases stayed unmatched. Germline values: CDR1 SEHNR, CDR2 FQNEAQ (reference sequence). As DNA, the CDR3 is TGTGCCAGCAGTCCTTCGGGACAGGGGAGATTAGCCTACGAGCAGTACTTC. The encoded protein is CASSPSGQGRLAYEQYF. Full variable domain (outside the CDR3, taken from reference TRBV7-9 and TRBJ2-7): DTGVSQNPRHKITKRGQNVTFRCDPISEHNRLYWYRQTLGQGPEFLTYFQNEAQLEKSRLLSDRFSAERPKGSFSTLEIQRTEQGDSAMYLCASSPSGQGRLAYEQYFGPGTRLTVT.